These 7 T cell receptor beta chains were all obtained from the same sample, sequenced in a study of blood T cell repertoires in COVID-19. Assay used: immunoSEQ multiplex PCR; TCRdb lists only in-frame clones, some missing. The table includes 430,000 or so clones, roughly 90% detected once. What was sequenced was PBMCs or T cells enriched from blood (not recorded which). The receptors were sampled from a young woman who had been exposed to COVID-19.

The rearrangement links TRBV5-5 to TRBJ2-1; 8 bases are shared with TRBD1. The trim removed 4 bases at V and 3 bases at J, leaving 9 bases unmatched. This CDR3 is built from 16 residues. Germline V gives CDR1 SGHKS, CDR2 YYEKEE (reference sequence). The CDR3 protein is CASSKDRVGIYNEQFF. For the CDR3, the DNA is TGTGCCAGCAGCAAGGACAGGGTAGGGATCTACAATGAGCAGTTCTTC.

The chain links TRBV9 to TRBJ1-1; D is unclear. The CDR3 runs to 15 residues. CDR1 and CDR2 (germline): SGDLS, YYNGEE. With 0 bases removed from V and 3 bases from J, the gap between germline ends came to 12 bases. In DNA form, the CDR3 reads TGTGCCAGCAGCGTAGTGGGAGGGTTAGACACTGAAGCTTTCTTT. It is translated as CASSVVGGLDTEAFF.

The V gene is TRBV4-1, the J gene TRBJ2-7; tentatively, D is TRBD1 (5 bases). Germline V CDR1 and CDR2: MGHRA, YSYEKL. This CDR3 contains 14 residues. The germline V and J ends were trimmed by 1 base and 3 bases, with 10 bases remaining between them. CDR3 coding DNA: TGCGCCAGCAGCCAAGCAAGGGGTCTCTACGAGCAGTACTTC. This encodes CASSQARGLYEQYF.

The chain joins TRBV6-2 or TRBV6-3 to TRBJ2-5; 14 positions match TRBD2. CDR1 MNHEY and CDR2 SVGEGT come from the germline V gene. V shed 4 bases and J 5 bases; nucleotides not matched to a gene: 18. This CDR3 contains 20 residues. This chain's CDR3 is CASSSPRTSGGFTQRETQYF. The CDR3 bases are TGTGCCAGCAGTTCCCCTAGGACTAGCGGGGGGTTTACCCAGCGGGAGACCCAGTACTTC.

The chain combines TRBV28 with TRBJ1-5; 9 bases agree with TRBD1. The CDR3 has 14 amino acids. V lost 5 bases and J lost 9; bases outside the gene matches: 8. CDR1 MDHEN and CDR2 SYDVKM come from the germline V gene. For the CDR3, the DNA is TGTGCCAGCAGTCGCCCCGGGACAGGGTGGCCCCAGCATTTT. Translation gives CASSRPGTGWPQHF.

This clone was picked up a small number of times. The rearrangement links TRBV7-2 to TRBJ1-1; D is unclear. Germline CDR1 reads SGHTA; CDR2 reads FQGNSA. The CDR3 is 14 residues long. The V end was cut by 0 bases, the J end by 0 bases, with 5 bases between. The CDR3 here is CASSLASVNTEAFF. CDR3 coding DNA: TGTGCCAGCAGCTTAGCCTCCGTGAACACTGAAGCTTTCTTT. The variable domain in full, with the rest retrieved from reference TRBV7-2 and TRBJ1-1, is GAGVSQSPSNKVTEKGKDVELRCDPISGHTALYWYRQSLGQGLEFLIYFQGNSAPDKSGLPSDRFSAERTGGSVSTLTIQRTQQEDSAVYLCASSLASVNTEAFFGQGTRLTVV.

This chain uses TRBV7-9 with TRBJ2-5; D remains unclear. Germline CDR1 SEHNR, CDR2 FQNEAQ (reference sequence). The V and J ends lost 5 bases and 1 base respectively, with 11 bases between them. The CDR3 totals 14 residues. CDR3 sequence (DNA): TGTGCCAGCAGCCCCTGGGCATCCCAAGAGACCCAGTACTTC. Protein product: CASSPWASQETQYF.